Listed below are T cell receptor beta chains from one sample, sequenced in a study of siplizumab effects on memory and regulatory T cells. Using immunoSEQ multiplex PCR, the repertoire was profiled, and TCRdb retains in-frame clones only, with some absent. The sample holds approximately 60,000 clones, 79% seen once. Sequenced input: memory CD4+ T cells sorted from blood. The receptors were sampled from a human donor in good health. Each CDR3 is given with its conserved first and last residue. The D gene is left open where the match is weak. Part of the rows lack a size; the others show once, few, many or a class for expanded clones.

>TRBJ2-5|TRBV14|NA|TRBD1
CASSPGDRGREETQYF
TGTGCCAGCAGCCCCGGGGACAGGGGGCGCGAAGAGACCCAGTACTTC
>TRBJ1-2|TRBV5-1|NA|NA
CASSLTLPSVAGGYTF
TGCGCCAGCAGCTTGACCCTTCCTTCAGTAGCCGGGGGCTACACCTTC
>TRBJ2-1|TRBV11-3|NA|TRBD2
CASSKPLAGGNYEQFF
TGTGCCAGCAGCAAGCCCCTAGCGGGGGGGAACTATGAGCAGTTCTTC
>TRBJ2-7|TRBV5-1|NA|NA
CASSPPGREKQYF
TGCGCCAGCAGCCCACCGGGTCGGGAAAAGCAGTACTTC
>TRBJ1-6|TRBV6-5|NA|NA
CASSYSHDRLYSPLHF
TGTGCCAGCAGTTACTCCCATGACAGGCTCTATTCACCCCTCCACTTT
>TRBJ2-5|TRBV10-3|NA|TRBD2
CAARAGLAYSVGETQYF
TGTGCCGCCCGGGCGGGACTAGCGTATAGTGTAGGAGAGACCCAGTACTTC
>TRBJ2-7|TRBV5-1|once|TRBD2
CASSWTGLAGPNSYEQYF
TGCGCCAGCAGCTGGACGGGACTAGCGGGACCTAACTCCTACGAGCAGTACTTC
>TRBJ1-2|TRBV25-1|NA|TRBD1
CASSKTGGNYGYTF
TGTGCCAGCAGTAAGACAGGGGGCAACTATGGCTACACCTTC
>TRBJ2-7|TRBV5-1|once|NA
CASSLVAGTTYEQYF
TGCGCCAGCAGCTTGGTTGCGGGGACAACCTACGAGCAGTACTTC
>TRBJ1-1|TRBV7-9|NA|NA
CASSLNRGNTEAFF
TGTGCCAGCAGCTTAAACCGGGGAAATACTGAAGCTTTCTTT
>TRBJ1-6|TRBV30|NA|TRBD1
CAWRDQGATPLHF
TGTGCCTGGAGAGATCAGGGGGCCACACCCCTCCACTTT
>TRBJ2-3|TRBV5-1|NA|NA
CASSLDTSAQYF
TGCGCCAGCAGCTTGGACACGTCGGCGCAGTATTTT
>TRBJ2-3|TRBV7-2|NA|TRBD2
CASSSSTGGQRTQYF
TGTGCCAGCAGCTCTTCAACGGGGGGGCAAAGGACGCAGTATTTT
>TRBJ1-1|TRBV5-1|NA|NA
CASSLSGTEAFF
TGCGCCAGCAGCTTGTCAGGAACTGAAGCTTTCTTT
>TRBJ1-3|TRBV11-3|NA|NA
CASSLDGVFIGNTIYF
TGTGCCAGCAGCTTAGATGGGGTATTCATTGGAAACACCATATATTTT
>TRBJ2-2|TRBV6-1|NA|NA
CASRDQGGTGELFF
TGTGCCAGCAGGGATCAGGGGGGGACCGGGGAGCTGTTTTTT
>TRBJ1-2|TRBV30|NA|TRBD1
CAWSGDRRYGYTF
TGTGCCTGGAGCGGGGACAGGAGGTATGGCTACACCTTC
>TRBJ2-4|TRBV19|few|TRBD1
CASSPGPGQIAKNIQYF
TGTGCCAGTAGTCCAGGCCCGGGACAGATAGCCAAAAACATTCAGTACTTC
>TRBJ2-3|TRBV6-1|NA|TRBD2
CASSEISGGAWDTQYF
TGTGCCAGCAGTGAAATAAGCGGGGGGGCTTGGGATACGCAGTATTTT
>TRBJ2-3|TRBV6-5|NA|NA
CASSPSGLGYTQYF
TGTGCCAGCAGTCCTTCGGGGTTGGGCTATACGCAGTATTTT
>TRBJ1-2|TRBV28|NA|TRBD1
CASSSWGQASNYGYTF
TGTGCCAGCAGCTCTTGGGGACAGGCCTCTAACTATGGCTACACCTTC
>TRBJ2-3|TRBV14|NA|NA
CASSQDYSITDTQYF
TGTGCCAGCAGCCAAGATTATAGCATTACAGATACGCAGTATTTT
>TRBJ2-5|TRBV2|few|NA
CASSRIETQYF
TGTGCCAGCAGTAGGATTGAGACCCAGTACTTC
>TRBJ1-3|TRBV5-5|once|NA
CASSLDGRGNGNTIYF
TGTGCCAGCAGCTTGGACGGTCGTGGGAACGGAAACACCATATATTTT
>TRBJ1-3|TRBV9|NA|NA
CASSPLRDSGNTIYF
TGTGCCAGCAGCCCCCTCAGGGACTCTGGAAACACCATATATTTT
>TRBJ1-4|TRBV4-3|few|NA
CASSPQGPNEKLFF
TGCGCCAGCAGCCCTCAGGGTCCTAATGAAAAACTGTTTTTT
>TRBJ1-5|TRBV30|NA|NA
CAWTRGMSNQPQHF
TGTGCCTGGACCCGGGGCATGAGCAATCAGCCCCAGCATTTT
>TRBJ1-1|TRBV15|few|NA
CATSRDPGASEAFF
TGTGCCACCAGCAGAGACCCGGGGGCCTCCGAAGCTTTCTTT
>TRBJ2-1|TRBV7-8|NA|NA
CASSWGASGSNEQFF
TGTGCCAGCAGCTGGGGGGCTAGTGGCTCCAATGAGCAGTTCTTC
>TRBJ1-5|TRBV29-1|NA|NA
CSVREGNQPQHF
TGCAGCGTCCGGGAGGGGAATCAGCCCCAGCATTTT
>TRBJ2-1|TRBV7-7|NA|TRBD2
CASSLGGGISYNEQFF
TGTGCCAGCAGCTTAGGCGGGGGGATCTCCTACAATGAGCAGTTCTTC
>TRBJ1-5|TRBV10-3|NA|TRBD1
CAIGTDSYSNQPQHF
TGTGCCATCGGGACAGACTCATATAGCAATCAGCCCCAGCATTTT
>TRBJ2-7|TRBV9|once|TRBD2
CASSAARRAGGPNEQYF
TGTGCCAGCAGCGCGGCCCGGAGAGCGGGGGGTCCCAACGAGCAGTACTTC